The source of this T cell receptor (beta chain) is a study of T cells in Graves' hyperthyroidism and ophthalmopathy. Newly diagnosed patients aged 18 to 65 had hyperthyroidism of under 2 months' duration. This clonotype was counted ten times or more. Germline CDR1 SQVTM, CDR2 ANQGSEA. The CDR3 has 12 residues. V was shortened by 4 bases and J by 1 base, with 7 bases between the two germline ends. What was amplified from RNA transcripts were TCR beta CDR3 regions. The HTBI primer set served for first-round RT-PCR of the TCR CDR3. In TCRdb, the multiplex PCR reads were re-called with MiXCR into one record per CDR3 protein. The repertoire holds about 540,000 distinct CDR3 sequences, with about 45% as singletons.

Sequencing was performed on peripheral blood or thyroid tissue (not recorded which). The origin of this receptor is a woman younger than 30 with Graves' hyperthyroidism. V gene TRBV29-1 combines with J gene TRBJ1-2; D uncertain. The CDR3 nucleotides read TGCAGCGTTGTCACAGATAACTATGGCTACACCTTC. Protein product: CSVVTDNYGYTF.